A single sample is the source of the 31 T cell receptor beta chains below, sequenced in a study of T-cell reconstitution after alpha-beta-depleted transplantation in children. A library of TCRbeta sequences, prepared with unique molecular identifiers, was generated. One entry per CDR3 protein, called by TCRdb with MiXCR from the PCR reads. The sample yields about 350,000 distinct CDR3 sequences, 15% to 20% seen once. This sample comprised PBMCs, mostly from graft donor cells, obtained 360 days after TCRalphabeta/CD19-depleted stem cell transplant. The receptors originated from a male patient aged 2-15 years who had a stem cell transplant for acute lymphoblastic leukemia, so the T cells may come from the graft donor.

In regard to this clonotype: At one boundary the junction diverges from the germline segment, which might be a read error. V is TRBV12-3 or TRBV12-4 and J is TRBJ2-7, with D maybe TRBD2 (6 bases). This CDR3 is 15 amino acids long. CDR3 bases: TGTGCCAGCAGGTTAGGGACTCCGAGCTCCTACGAGCAGTACTTC. Protein product: CASRLGTPSSYEQYF.

This clonotype occurred once. Given a much more abundant clone one base away, this may be a read error. The rearrangement uses TRBV20-1 and TRBJ2-7, with TRBD1 matching 9 bases. V lost 6 bases and J lost 3; bases outside the gene matches: 12. This CDR3 region has 15 residues. Germline CDR1 reads DFQATT; CDR2 reads SNEGSKA (reference sequence). The CDR3 here is CSATSSGTGFYEQYF. CDR3 DNA: TGCAGTGCCACGAGTTCTGGGACAGGGTTCTACGAGCAGTACTTC.

The chain has TRBV12-3 or TRBV12-4 and TRBJ2-1; D could derive from TRBD1 or TRBD2 (5 bases each). V lost 5 bases to trimming and J lost 12 bases, with 17 bases between them. The CDR3 is 13 residues long. The CDR3 is CASSGLLVGVQFF. The CDR3 DNA is TGTGCCAGCAGTGGGCTACTAGTGGGGGTGCAGTTCTTC.

This clonotype was picked up many times. This sequence joins TRBV12-3 or TRBV12-4 and TRBJ2-3; D remains unclear. V gave up 6 bases and J gave up 3 bases, with 7 bases separating them. This CDR3 has 12 amino acids. The chain's CDR3 is CASSHGTDTQYF. The CDR3 DNA sequence: TGTGCCAGCAGCCACGGGACAGATACGCAGTATTTT.

This clonotype was recorded a few times. This chain uses TRBV12-3 or TRBV12-4 with TRBJ2-7; D unresolved. Trimming took off 4 bases at V and 6 bases at J, with 16 bases between the two ends. The CDR3 contains 14 residues. The CDR3 is CASSSSEESLEQYF. The DNA for the CDR3 is TGTGCCAGCAGTTCCTCCGAAGAATCTCTCGAGCAGTACTTC.

The chain joins TRBV20-1 to TRBJ2-1; 15 bases fit TRBD2. J gave up 7 bases and V 5 bases, and 3 bases lay outside the gene matches. The CDR3 is 14 residues long. The germline V gene encodes CDR1 DFQATT and CDR2 SNEGSKA (reference sequence). CDR3 in DNA: TGCAGTGCTTCCGGGACTAGCGGGAGGAATGAGCAGTTCTTC. Translated: CSASGTSGRNEQFF.

This clonotype has a single count. The chain recombines TRBV5-1 with TRBJ2-7; D call uncertain. V lost 4 bases, J lost 5 bases, and 16 bases lay in between. Germline CDR1 and CDR2: SGHRS and YFSETQ. CDR3 length equals 14 residues. In nucleotides, the CDR3 is TGCGCCAGCAGCCGAGCTGACCAGATCGACGAGCAGTACTTC. This translates into CASSRADQIDEQYF. The full variable domain, in which reference TRBV5-1 and TRBJ2-7 provide the parts outside the CDR3, is KAGVTQTPRYLIKTRGQQVTLSCSPISGHRSVSWYQQTPGQGLQFLFEYFSETQRNKGNFPGRFSGRQFSNSRSEMNVSTLELGDSALYLCASSRADQIDEQYFGPGTRLTVT.

The rearrangement links TRBV20-1 to TRBJ2-5, with 13 nucleotides matching TRBD2. Germline V gene lookup returns CDR1 DFQATT and CDR2 SNEGSKA (reference sequence). V lost 3 bases and J lost 2; bases outside the gene matches: 3. The CDR3 covers 15 residues. CDR3 DNA sequence: TGCAGTGCTAGTGGGACTAGCGGGGATCAAGAGACCCAGTACTTC. Translating it yields CSASGTSGDQETQYF.

Written as DNA, the CDR3 is TGTGCCAGCAGTTTAGGACTAGCGGATACCTTCTCCTACAATGAGCAGTTCTTC. Translation gives CASSLGLADTFSYNEQFF. This chain links TRBV12-3 or TRBV12-4 with TRBJ2-1; 9 nucleotides agree with TRBD2. V dropped 1 base and J dropped 0; count of bases not matched to a gene: 7. The length of the CDR3 is 18 residues.

The rearrangement joins TRBV6-1 to TRBJ1-5; no clear D. The CDR3 is 15 amino acids. CDR1 is MNHNS, CDR2 SASEGT, per germline. V lost 6 bases and J 1 base, leaving 13 bases between the germline ends. CDR3 residues: CASRIFAESNQPQHF. In nucleotides, the CDR3 is TGTGCCAGCAGGATATTTGCGGAAAGCAATCAGCCCCAGCATTTT.

This clonotype appeared many times. The chain recombines TRBV13 with TRBJ2-7, with TRBD1 matching over 8 bases. The CDR3 runs 15 residues. The germline V gene encodes CDR1 PRHDT and CDR2 FYEKMQ (reference sequence). After removal of 5 bases from V and 7 bases from J, the junction contained 13 bases not matched to a gene. This CDR3 reads CASSPIGQGWKEQYF. CDR3 nucleotide sequence: TGTGCCAGCAGCCCCATCGGACAGGGTTGGAAAGAGCAGTACTTC. Full variable domain (outside the CDR3, taken from reference TRBV13 and TRBJ2-7): AAGVIQSPRHLIKEKRETATLKCYPIPRHDTVYWYQQGPGQDPQFLISFYEKMQSDKGSIPDRFSAQQFSDYHSELNMSSLELGDSALYFCASSPIGQGWKEQYFGPGTRLTVT.

Details on this clonotype: This could be a read error, since a much larger clone is one nucleotide away. This sequence joins TRBV20-1 and TRBJ1-1, with D unresolved. CDR1 is DFQATT, CDR2 SNEGSKA, per germline (reference sequence). The CDR3 runs 15 residues. CDR3 loop: CCVGKVRGLNTEAFF. CDR3 nucleotide sequence: TGCTGTGTGGGGAAGGTCAGAGGTCTTAACACTGAAGCTTTCTTT.

V and J are TRBV10-3 and TRBJ2-7; D is perhaps TRBD1 (6 bases). Trimming cost V 11 bases and J 2 bases, with 16 bases left between them. CDR1 and CDR2 from the germline V gene are ENHRY and SYGVKD. The CDR3 extends over 13 amino acids. The CDR3 DNA sequence: TGTGCCGTCCAACAGGGCCCCGCCTACGAGCAGTACTTC. Translating gives CAVQQGPAYEQYF.

The genes are TRBV12-3 or TRBV12-4 and TRBJ1-6; D not certain. Trimming shortened V by 6 bases and J by 9 bases, and 9 bases separated the two germline ends. The CDR3 has 12 amino acids. CDR3 nucleotide sequence: TGTGCCAGCAGCTTCGAAAGTTCACCCCTCCACTTT. It yields the protein CASSFESSPLHF.

This clonotype was recorded many times. The chain's CDR3 is CASSQDRARGVTGELFF. As DNA, the CDR3 is TGCGCCAGCAGCCAAGATCGGGCTCGAGGCGTCACCGGGGAGCTGTTTTTT. This rearrangement joins TRBV4-1 to TRBJ2-2; D not resolved. The CDR3 has 17 amino acids. CDR1 MGHRA and CDR2 YSYEKL come from the germline V gene. V shed 0 bases and J shed 4 bases, with 15 bases lying between them.

The sample holds many counts of this clonotype. The chain is built from TRBV20-1 and TRBJ2-3; tentative D call: TRBD2 (6 bases). The germline V gene has CDR1 DFQATT and CDR2 SNEGSKA (reference sequence). Between the trimmed V and J ends, which lost 1 base and 3 bases, there was a span of 20 bases. The CDR3 has 17 amino acids. The DNA for the CDR3 is TGCAGTGCTAGAGGGTCACGGAGGGCTTCTGGGACAGATACGCAGTATTTT. It specifies CSARGSRRASGTDTQYF.

This clonotype was observed a few times. The rearrangement links TRBV4-1 to TRBJ1-2; TRBD1 aligns across 7 bases. CDR3 length equals 14 residues. CDR1 is MGHRA, CDR2 YSYEKL, per germline. Unmatched junction bases numbered 5, after V lost 1 base and J lost 6 bases. The CDR3 DNA reads TGCGCCAGCAGCCAAGGTGCCCAGGGGGATGGCTACACCTTC. This encodes CASSQGAQGDGYTF.

V and J are TRBV24-1 and TRBJ2-1, with TRBD1 matching 7 bases. CDR1 is KGHDR and CDR2 is SFDVKD in the germline V gene. This CDR3 region has 16 residues. V was pared by 4 bases and J by 11 bases, with 16 bases of the junction left unmatched. The CDR3 region is CATSDNRGPNPAQQFF. DNA of the CDR3: TGTGCCACCAGTGACAACAGGGGACCAAATCCGGCCCAGCAGTTCTTC.

A few counts support this clonotype. V and J are TRBV6-5 and TRBJ2-6; D gene unclear. The CDR3 totals 13 residues. The germline V and J ends were trimmed by 8 bases and 3 bases, with 8 bases remaining between them. The germline V gene has CDR1 MNHEY and CDR2 SVGAGI. CDR3 in amino acids: CASGMGGANVLTF. Written as DNA, the CDR3 is TGTGCCAGCGGGATGGGTGGGGCCAACGTCCTGACTTTC.

Worth noting for this clonotype: A much larger clone lies one base from this, so it may be a read error. The rearrangement joins TRBV4-3 to TRBJ1-1, with 7 nucleotides matching TRBD1. CDR3 size: 13 residues. The V gene's germline CDR1 is LGHNA and CDR2 YSLEER. The CDR3 DNA reads as TGCGCCACCAGCCCGACAGGGTACACTGAAGCTTTCTTT. The encoded protein is CATSPTGYTEAFF.

In its sample, this clonotype was seen many times. V gene TRBV5-6 combines with J gene TRBJ2-7, with a tentative D call TRBD2 (6 bases). Germline lookup yields CDR1 SGHDT and CDR2 YYEEEE. The CDR3 length is 13 residues. V was cut by 3 bases and J by 3 bases, with 10 bases left in between. The DNA of the CDR3 is TGTGCCAGCAGCTGGAGGGTATTCTACGAGCAGTACTTC. Its translation is CASSWRVFYEQYF.

V and J are TRBV5-1 and TRBJ1-4; TRBD1 agrees at 7 bases. Germline lookup yields CDR1 SGHRS and CDR2 YFSETQ. The CDR3 has 18 residues. V shed 0 bases and J 0 bases; nucleotides not matched to a gene: 8. The CDR3, as DNA: TGCGCCAGCAGCTTGGAAGGACAGGCGGGGGCAACTAATGAAAAACTGTTTTTT. It encodes CASSLEGQAGATNEKLFF.

This chain links TRBV19 with TRBJ2-1, with D perhaps matching TRBD1 (6 bases). The germline CDR1 and CDR2 sequences are LNHDA and SQIVND (reference sequence). V lost 4 bases, J lost 5 bases, and 21 bases lay in between. The CDR3 is made up of 17 amino acids. Written as DNA, the CDR3 is TGTGCCAGTAGTACCAGCCCGACAGGACCGATTAACAATGAGCAGTTCTTC. It is translated as CASSTSPTGPINNEQFF. The full variable domain, completed using reference TRBV19 and TRBJ2-1, is DGGITQSPKYLFRKEGQNVTLSCEQNLNHDAMYWYRQDPGQGLRLIYYSQIVNDFQKGDIAEGYSVSREKKESFPLTVTSAQKNPTAFYLCASSTSPTGPINNEQFFGPGTRLTVL.

The chain joins TRBV5-6 to TRBJ2-5; 7 positions match TRBD1. The germline V gene has CDR1 SGHDT and CDR2 YYEEEE. The trim removed 4 bases at V and 4 bases at J, leaving 4 bases unmatched. This CDR3 contains 13 residues. CDR3 in DNA: TGTGCCAGCAGCACGGACAGGTTAGAGACCCAGTACTTC. It translates to CASSTDRLETQYF.

V and J are TRBV6-2 or TRBV6-3 and TRBJ2-1; tentatively, D is TRBD2 (5 bases). The CDR3 totals 15 residues. V lost 1 base, J lost 5 bases, and 12 bases lay in between. Germline V CDR1 and CDR2: MNHEY, SVGEGT. CDR3 in DNA: TGTGCCAGCAGTTACTTATCTAGCTACGACAATGAGCAGTTCTTC. Encoded protein: CASSYLSSYDNEQFF.

The J gene is TRBJ2-4, the V gene TRBV4-3; D not certain. CDR1 LGHNA and CDR2 YSLEER come from the germline V gene. The CDR3 runs 18 residues. Trimming took 0 bases from V and 0 from J, leaving 15 bases between them. The CDR3 loop is CASSQDPPTVIAKNIQYF. CDR3 nucleotides: TGCGCCAGCAGCCAAGATCCACCGACGGTCATAGCCAAAAACATTCAGTACTTC.

This clonotype was seen only a few times. This rearrangement joins TRBV3-1 to TRBJ1-3; D unresolved. Trimming took off 3 bases at V and 7 bases at J, with 7 bases between the two ends. This CDR3 comprises 12 residues. The germline gives CDR1 LGHDT, CDR2 YNNKEL (reference sequence). CDR3 sequence (DNA): TGTGCCAGCAGCCATCTTTTTAACACCATATATTTT. Protein: CASSHLFNTIYF.

A note on this clonotype: In this CDR3 the conserved last residue, phenylalanine or tryptophan, is missing, so a read error is likely. V and J are TRBV20-1 and TRBJ1-1; D is unresolved. Germline CDR1 reads DFQATT; CDR2 reads SNEGSKA (reference sequence). The germline V and J ends were trimmed by 3 bases and 5 bases, with 13 bases remaining between them. This CDR3 comprises 13 residues. The CDR3 DNA is TGCAGTGCTAGTAGACAAGAGAGGACTGAAGCTTTCCTT. Translating gives CSASRQERTEAFL.

The V and J genes are TRBV9 and TRBJ2-1, with D tentatively TRBD1 or TRBD2 (5 bases each). The germline CDR1 and CDR2 sequences are SGDLS and YYNGEE. CDR3 length equals 17 residues. The germline V and J ends were trimmed by 4 bases and 2 bases, with 19 bases remaining between them. This CDR3 reads CASSPLELGDAYNEQFF. The CDR3 region has the DNA TGTGCCAGCAGCCCTCTCGAACTAGGGGACGCCTACAATGAGCAGTTCTTC.

Ten or more counts support this clonotype. The CDR3 region has the DNA TGTGCCAGCAGCAAAGAGGGACAGGGAGAGCTCCTAGACACCTTC. Translating it yields CASSKEGQGELLDTF. The chain couples TRBV21-1 to TRBJ1-2; the table calls TRBD1, which could not be checked here. TRBV21-1 is an annotated pseudogene. The CDR3 runs to 15 residues.

This chain links TRBV2 with TRBJ2-5, with 10 bases lining up with TRBD2. This CDR3 has 13 amino acids. CDR1 is SNHLY and CDR2 is FYNNEI in the germline V gene. J was trimmed by 4 bases and V by 7 bases; bases with no gene match: 3. The chain's CDR3 is CASIRLAGETQYF. For the CDR3, the DNA is TGTGCCAGCATCCGACTAGCGGGAGAGACCCAGTACTTC.